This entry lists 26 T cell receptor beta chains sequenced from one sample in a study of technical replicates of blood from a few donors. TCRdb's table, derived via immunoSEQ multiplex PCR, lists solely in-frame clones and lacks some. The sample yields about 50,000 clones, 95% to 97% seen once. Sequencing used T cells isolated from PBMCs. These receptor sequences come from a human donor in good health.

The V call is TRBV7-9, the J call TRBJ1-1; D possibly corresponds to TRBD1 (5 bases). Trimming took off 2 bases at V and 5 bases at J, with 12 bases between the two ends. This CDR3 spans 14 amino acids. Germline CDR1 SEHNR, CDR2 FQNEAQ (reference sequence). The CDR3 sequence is CASSLHQGETEAFF. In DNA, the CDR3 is TGTGCCAGCAGCTTACACCAAGGGGAAACTGAAGCTTTCTTT.

The CDR3 protein is CASSLGTPNNQPQHF. In DNA, the CDR3 is TGTGCCAGCAGTTTAGGGACACCCAACAATCAGCCCCAGCATTTT. The chain links TRBV28 to TRBJ1-5, with a possible D match to TRBD1 (6 bases). The CDR3 is 15 amino acids. Germline CDR1 MDHEN, CDR2 SYDVKM. V gave up 2 bases and J gave up 3 bases, with 11 bases separating them.

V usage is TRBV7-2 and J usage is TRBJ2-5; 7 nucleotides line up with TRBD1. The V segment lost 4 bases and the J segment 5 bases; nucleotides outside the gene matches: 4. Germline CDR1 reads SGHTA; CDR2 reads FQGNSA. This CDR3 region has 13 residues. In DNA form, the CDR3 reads TGTGCCAGCAGCTCGACAGGGCTCGAGACCCAGTACTTC. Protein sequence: CASSSTGLETQYF. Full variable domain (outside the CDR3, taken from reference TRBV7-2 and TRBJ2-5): GAGVSQSPSNKVTEKGKDVELRCDPISGHTALYWYRQSLGQGLEFLIYFQGNSAPDKSGLPSDRFSAERTGGSVSTLTIQRTQQEDSAVYLCASSSTGLETQYFGPGTRLLVL.

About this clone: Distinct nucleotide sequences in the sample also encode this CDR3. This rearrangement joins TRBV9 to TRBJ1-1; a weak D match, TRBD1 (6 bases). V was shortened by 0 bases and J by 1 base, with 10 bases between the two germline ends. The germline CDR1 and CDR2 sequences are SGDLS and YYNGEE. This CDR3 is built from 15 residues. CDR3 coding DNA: TGTGCCAGCAGCGTAGGAGGGGGGGGGAACACTGAAGCTTTCTTT. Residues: CASSVGGGGNTEAFF. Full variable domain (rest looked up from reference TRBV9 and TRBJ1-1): DSGVTQTPKHLITATGQRVTLRCSPRSGDLSVYWYQQSLDQGLQFLIQYYNGEERAKGNILERFSAQQFPDLHSELNLSSLELGDSALYFCASSVGGGGNTEAFFGQGTRLTVV.

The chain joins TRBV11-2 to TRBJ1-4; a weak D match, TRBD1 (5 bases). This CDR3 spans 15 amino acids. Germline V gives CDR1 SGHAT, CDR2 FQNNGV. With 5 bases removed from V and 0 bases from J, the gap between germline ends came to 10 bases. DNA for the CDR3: TGTGCCAGCAGCACTCAGGGCGCAACTAATGAAAAACTGTTTTTT. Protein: CASSTQGATNEKLFF.

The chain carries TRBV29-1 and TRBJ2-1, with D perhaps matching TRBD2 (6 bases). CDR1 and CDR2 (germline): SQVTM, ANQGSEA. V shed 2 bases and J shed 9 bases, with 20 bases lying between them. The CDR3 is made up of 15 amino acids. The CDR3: CSVEIERRRAGEQFF. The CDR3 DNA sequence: TGCAGCGTTGAAATAGAGCGGAGGAGGGCTGGTGAGCAGTTCTTC.

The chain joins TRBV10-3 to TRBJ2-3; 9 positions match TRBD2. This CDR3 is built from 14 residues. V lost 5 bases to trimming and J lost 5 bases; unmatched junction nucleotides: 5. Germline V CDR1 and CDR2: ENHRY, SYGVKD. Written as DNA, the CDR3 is TGTGCCATCAGTTTAGCGGGAGCTTTAGATACGCAGTATTTT. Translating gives CAISLAGALDTQYF.

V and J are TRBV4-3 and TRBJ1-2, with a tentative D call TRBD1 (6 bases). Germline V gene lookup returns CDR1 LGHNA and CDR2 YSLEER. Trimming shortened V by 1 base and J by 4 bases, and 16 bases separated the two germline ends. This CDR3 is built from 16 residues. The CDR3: CASSQATGNLGYGYTF. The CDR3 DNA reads TGCGCCAGCAGCCAAGCCACAGGGAATCTTGGCTATGGCTACACCTTC.

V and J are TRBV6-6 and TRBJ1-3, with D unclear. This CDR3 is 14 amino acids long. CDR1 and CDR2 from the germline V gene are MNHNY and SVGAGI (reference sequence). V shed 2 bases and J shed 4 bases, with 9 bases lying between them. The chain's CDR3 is CASSYTLQGNTIYF. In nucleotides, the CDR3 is TGTGCCAGCAGTTACACATTGCAGGGAAACACCATATATTTT.

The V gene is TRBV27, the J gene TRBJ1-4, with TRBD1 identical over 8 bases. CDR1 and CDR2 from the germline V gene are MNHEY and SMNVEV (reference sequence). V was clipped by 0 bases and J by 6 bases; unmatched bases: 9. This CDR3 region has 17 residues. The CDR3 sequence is CASSLSFRGQVYEKLFF. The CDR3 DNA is TGTGCCAGCAGTTTATCGTTTCGGGGACAGGTGTATGAAAAACTGTTTTTT. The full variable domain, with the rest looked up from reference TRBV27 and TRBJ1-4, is EAQVTQNPRYLITVTGKKLTVTCSQNMNHEYMSWYRQDPGLGLRQIYYSMNVEVTDKGDVPEGYKVSRKEKRNFPLILESPSPNQTSLYFCASSLSFRGQVYEKLFFGSGTQLSVL.

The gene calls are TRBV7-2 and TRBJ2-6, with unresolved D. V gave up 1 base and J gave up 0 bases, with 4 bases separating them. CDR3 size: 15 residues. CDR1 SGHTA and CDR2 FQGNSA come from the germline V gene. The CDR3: CASSLGLSGANVLTF. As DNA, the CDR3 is TGTGCCAGCAGCTTAGGTCTCTCTGGGGCCAACGTCCTGACTTTC.

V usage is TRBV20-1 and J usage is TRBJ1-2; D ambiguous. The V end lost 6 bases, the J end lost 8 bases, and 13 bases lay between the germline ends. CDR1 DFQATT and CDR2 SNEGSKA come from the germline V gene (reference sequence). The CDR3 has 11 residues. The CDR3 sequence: CSAFGLRGYTF. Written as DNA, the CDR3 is TGCAGTGCCTTCGGACTGAGGGGCTACACCTTC.

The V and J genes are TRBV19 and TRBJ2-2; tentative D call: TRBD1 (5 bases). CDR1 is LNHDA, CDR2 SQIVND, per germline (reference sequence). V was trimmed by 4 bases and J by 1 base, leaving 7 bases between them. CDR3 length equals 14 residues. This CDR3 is CASSTRENTGELFF. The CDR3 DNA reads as TGTGCCAGTAGTACCAGGGAGAACACCGGGGAGCTGTTTTTT.

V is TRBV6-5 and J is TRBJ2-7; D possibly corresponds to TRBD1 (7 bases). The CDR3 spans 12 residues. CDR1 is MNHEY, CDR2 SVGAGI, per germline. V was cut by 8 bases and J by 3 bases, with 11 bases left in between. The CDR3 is CASWGDSYEQYF. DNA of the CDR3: TGTGCCAGCTGGGGGGACAGCTACGAGCAGTACTTC.

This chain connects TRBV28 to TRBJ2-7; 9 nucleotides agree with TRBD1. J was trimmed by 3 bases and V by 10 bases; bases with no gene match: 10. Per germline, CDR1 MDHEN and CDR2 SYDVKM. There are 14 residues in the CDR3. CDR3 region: CATSALTGGYEQYF. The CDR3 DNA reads TGTGCCACCTCCGCCTTGACAGGGGGCTACGAGCAGTACTTC.

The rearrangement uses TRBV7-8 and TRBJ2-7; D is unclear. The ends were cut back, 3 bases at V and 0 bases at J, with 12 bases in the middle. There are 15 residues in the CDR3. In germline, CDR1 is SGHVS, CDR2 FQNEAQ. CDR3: CASSFDIPFSYEQYF. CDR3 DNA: TGTGCCAGCAGCTTCGACATACCCTTCTCCTACGAGCAGTACTTC.

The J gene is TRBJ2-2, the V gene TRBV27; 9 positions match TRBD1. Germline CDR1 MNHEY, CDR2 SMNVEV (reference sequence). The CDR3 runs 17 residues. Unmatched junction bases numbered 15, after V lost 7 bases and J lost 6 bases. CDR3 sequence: CASTSNFGTGGSGELFF. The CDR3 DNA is TGTGCCAGCACTTCGAATTTCGGTACAGGGGGCTCCGGGGAGCTGTTTTTT.

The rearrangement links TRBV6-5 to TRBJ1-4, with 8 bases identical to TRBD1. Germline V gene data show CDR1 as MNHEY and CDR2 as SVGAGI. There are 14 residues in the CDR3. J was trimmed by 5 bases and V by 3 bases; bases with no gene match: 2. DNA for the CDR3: TGTGCCAGCAGTTATGGACAGGGAAATGAAAAACTGTTTTTT. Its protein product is CASSYGQGNEKLFF.

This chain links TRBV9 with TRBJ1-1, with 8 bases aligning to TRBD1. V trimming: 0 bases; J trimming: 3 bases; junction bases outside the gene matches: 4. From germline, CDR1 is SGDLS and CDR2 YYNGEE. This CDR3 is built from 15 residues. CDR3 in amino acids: CASSVGSGGYTEAFF. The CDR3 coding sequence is TGTGCCAGCAGCGTAGGGTCAGGGGGCTACACTGAAGCTTTCTTT.

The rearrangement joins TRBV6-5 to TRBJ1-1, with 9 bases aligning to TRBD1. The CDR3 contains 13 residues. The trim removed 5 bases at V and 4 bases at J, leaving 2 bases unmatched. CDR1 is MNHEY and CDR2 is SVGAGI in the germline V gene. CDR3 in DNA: TGTGCCAGCAGTGAGGACAGGGGCACTGAAGCTTTCTTT. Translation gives CASSEDRGTEAFF.

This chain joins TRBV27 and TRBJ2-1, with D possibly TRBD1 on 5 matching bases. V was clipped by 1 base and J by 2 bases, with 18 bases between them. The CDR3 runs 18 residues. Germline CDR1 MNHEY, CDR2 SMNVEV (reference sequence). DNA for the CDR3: TGTGCCAGCAGTTTATGGGGCCCTCAGGGAAAAACCTACAATGAGCAGTTCTTC. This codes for CASSLWGPQGKTYNEQFF.

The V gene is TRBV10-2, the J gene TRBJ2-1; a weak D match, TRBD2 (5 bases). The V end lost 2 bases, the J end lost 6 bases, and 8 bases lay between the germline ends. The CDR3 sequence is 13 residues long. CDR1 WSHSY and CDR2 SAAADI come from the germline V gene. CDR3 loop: CASSEQDFNEQFF. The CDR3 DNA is TGCGCCAGCAGTGAGCAGGACTTCAATGAGCAGTTCTTC.

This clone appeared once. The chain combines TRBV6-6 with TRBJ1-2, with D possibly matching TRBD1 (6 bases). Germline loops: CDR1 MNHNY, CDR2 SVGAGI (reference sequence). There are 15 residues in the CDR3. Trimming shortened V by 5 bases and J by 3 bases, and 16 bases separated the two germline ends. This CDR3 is CASSPQGALHYGYTF. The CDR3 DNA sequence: TGTGCCAGCAGTCCACAGGGAGCATTGCACTATGGCTACACCTTC.

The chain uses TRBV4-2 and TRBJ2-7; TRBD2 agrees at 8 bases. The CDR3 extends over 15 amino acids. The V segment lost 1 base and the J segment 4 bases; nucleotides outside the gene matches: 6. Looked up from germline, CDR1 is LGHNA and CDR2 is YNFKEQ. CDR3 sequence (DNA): TGTGCCAGCAGCCAAGGAGCGGGAGCCGGTTACGAGCAGTACTTC. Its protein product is CASSQGAGAGYEQYF.

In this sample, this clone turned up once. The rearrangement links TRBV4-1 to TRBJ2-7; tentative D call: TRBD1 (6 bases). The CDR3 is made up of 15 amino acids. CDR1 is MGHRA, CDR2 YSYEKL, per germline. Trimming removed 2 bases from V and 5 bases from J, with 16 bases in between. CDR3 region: CASSQRTGTPNEQYF. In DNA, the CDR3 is TGCGCCAGCAGCCAACGTACAGGGACCCCGAACGAGCAGTACTTC.

DNA for the CDR3: TGTGCCAGTAGTCTGCAGGGGCGGAGTGGCTACACCTTC. This encodes CASSLQGRSGYTF. V gene TRBV19 combines with J gene TRBJ1-2, with a weak D call TRBD1 (6 bases). V lost 5 bases to trimming and J lost 7 bases, with 14 bases between them. There are 13 residues in the CDR3. Germline CDR1 LNHDA, CDR2 SQIVND (reference sequence).